Included here is one TCR beta chain sequence, with context. No antigen is known for it. The method was immunoSEQ multiplex PCR; TCRdb's version includes in-frame clones alone and lacks a portion of them. The sample carries a few hundred thousand clones, more than 85% recorded once. This entry belongs to a study of T cell responses to AZD1222 COVID-19 vaccine. Overall study results and limits: Breadth and depth of Spike-specific TCRs rose after two AZD1222 doses.

The CDR3 contains 14 residues. V lost 6 bases, J lost 0 bases, and 11 bases lay in between. The germline V gene encodes CDR1 SNHLY and CDR2 FYNNEI. Sequencing was performed on peripheral blood, taken on day 0 of AZD1222 vaccination. V and J are TRBV2 and TRBJ2-5, with D possibly TRBD1 on 6 matching bases. This sequence originates from an adult in good health. The CDR3 region is CASRGHINQETQYF. CDR3 DNA sequence: TGTGCCAGCAGGGGACATATTAACCAAGAGACCCAGTACTTC.